The 8 T cell receptor beta chains below come from one sample, sequenced in a study of CD8+ T cells in alopecia areata. Treatment here: oral pan-JAK inhibitor, 5-10 mg twice daily. RNA extraction was followed by reverse transcription into cDNA, which acted as the sequencing template. Sequenced by immunoSEQ multiplex PCR; TCRdb stores in-frame clones only, minus some. The top ten hold 1.6% of the sample, which has about 210,000 clones, about three fifths seen once. The starting material was CD4+ T cells sorted from blood, obtained at week 4, from a patient treated with tofacitinib. The source is a human donor with alopecia areata.

The V gene is TRBV7-8, the J gene TRBJ1-5, with 7 bases fitting TRBD1. This CDR3 has 15 amino acids. V was clipped by 1 base and J by 7 bases; unmatched bases: 7. Germline values: CDR1 SGHVS, CDR2 FQNEAQ. CDR3 coding DNA: TGTGCCAGCAGCTTAGTTGGGCAGGGGGGACAGCCCCAGCATTTT. Residues: CASSLVGQGGQPQHF.

The chain carries TRBV29-1 and TRBJ1-2, with 9 bases identical to TRBD1. The V gene end was trimmed by 3 bases and the J gene end by 4 bases; junction bases not matched to a gene: 12. The V gene's germline CDR1 is SQVTM and CDR2 ANQGSEA. CDR3 length equals 16 residues. The CDR3: CSVEGGTGKSLYGYTF. CDR3 DNA sequence: TGCAGCGTTGAGGGAGGGACAGGGAAGTCCCTCTATGGCTACACCTTC.

The chain recombines TRBV7-2 with TRBJ1-2; the D gene is possibly TRBD1 (6 bases). The CDR3 is 14 amino acids. Trimming pared 0 bases from V and 10 bases from J, leaving 15 bases between. Germline assignment: CDR1 SGHTA and CDR2 FQGNSA. Here the CDR3 reads CASSLAAGDRPYTF. DNA for the CDR3: TGTGCCAGCAGCTTAGCGGCGGGAGACAGGCCCTACACCTTC.

This rearrangement joins TRBV5-1 to TRBJ2-6; D not resolved. Trimming took 0 bases from V and 4 from J, leaving 11 bases between them. Germline loops: CDR1 SGHRS, CDR2 YFSETQ. This CDR3 has 16 amino acids. The CDR3 protein is CASSLGRADGANVLTF. The CDR3, as DNA: TGCGCCAGCAGCTTGGGAAGGGCGGACGGGGCCAACGTCCTGACTTTC.

This clone has ten or more counts. The V and J genes are TRBV29-1 and TRBJ2-3; D possibly uses TRBD1 or TRBD2 (6 bases each). With 2 bases removed from V and 8 bases from J, the gap between germline ends came to 14 bases. CDR1 is SQVTM, CDR2 ANQGSEA, per germline. The CDR3 covers 13 residues. CDR3 amino acids: CSVEISGGGTQYF. As DNA, the CDR3 is TGCAGCGTTGAAATCTCCGGGGGCGGTACGCAGTATTTT.

V is TRBV4-1 and J is TRBJ1-2; D remains unclear. CDR1 is MGHRA, CDR2 YSYEKL, per germline. Trimming stripped 0 bases from V and 14 bases from J, with 22 bases between. CDR3 size: 15 residues. The CDR3 sequence is CASSQDFPLAAVTTF. The DNA for the CDR3 is TGCGCCAGCAGCCAAGATTTTCCCCTCGCGGCGGTAACGACCTTC.

This clone was counted a few times. This chain uses TRBV14 with TRBJ1-1; 8 bases line up with TRBD1. Germline values: CDR1 SGHDN, CDR2 FVKESK. Unmatched junction bases numbered 8, after V lost 5 bases and J lost 0 bases. The CDR3 sequence is 16 residues long. CDR3: CASSGPRGRMNTEAFF. DNA of the CDR3: TGTGCCAGCAGCGGACCCAGGGGGCGAATGAACACTGAAGCTTTCTTT.

This clone was detected a few times. The rearrangement uses TRBV28 and TRBJ2-7; TRBD1 aligns across 9 bases. V lost 6 bases to trimming and J lost 4 bases; unmatched junction nucleotides: 4. This CDR3 region has 13 residues. Per the germline V gene, CDR1 is MDHEN and CDR2 is SYDVKM. The CDR3 DNA reads TGTGCCAGCAGACAGGGGGCGGGGTACGAGCAGTACTTC. Protein sequence: CASRQGAGYEQYF.